This entry lists 28 T cell receptor beta chains sequenced from one sample in a study of blood T cells in healthy people across ages. A second roughly 6 to 11 cycle PCR used barcoded and J-beta primers. TCRdb reprocessed the 5' RACE reads via MiXCR and lists one record per CDR3 protein. The sample consists of about 1,500,000 distinct CDR3 sequences, 40% to 50% of them appearing once. The sequenced material came from blood. These receptors all come from a woman under 30 in good health.

The rearrangement joins TRBV5-5 to TRBJ2-5; no clear D. Gene TRBJ2-7 matches the end of the DNA better, so the J call may be wrong. The CDR3 consists of 13 residues. CDR1 SGHKS and CDR2 YYEKEE come from the germline V gene (reference sequence). The CDR3 DNA follows: TGTGCCAGCAGCTTGAGTGGGCAGACCGAGCAGTACTTC. Amino acids: CASSLSGQTEQYF.

The V and J genes are TRBV20-1 and TRBJ2-5; tentative D call: TRBD1 (5 bases). The J call could be wrong; TRBJ2-7 is a better fit for the DNA end. The V gene's germline CDR1 is DFQATT and CDR2 SNEGSKA (reference sequence). This CDR3 has 13 residues. The CDR3 bases are TGCAGTGCTAGGGGGCGGAACCCCTACGAGCAGTACTTC. Its translation is CSARGRNPYEQYF.

Only a few counts were recorded for this clonotype. This chain links TRBV15 with TRBJ1-6; a possible D gene is TRBD1 (5 bases). In germline, CDR1 is LNHNV, CDR2 YYDKDF (reference sequence). The CDR3 extends over 15 amino acids. V lost 0 bases to trimming and J lost 10 bases, with 13 bases between them. The CDR3 DNA follows: TGTGCCACCAGCAGAGATGGGGGAAGTAGATCACCCCTCCACTTT. This encodes CATSRDGGSRSPLHF.

This clonotype has a count of ten or more. The CDR3 DNA reads as TGTGCCAGCAGGCGGGGGGGGGGCACAGATACGCAGTATTTT. Translating gives CASRRGGGTDTQYF. The chain combines TRBV25-1 with TRBJ2-3, with TRBD2 matching 9 bases. The CDR3 runs 14 residues. J gave up 1 base and V 6 bases, and 2 bases lay outside the gene matches. Per the germline V gene, CDR1 is MGHDK and CDR2 is SYGVNS. Using reference TRBV25-1 and TRBJ2-3 for the parts outside the CDR3, the full variable domain is EADIYQTPRYLVIGTGKKITLECSQTMGHDKMYWYQQDPGMELHLIHYSYGVNSTEKGDLSSESTVSRIRTEHFPLTLESARPSHTSQYLCASRRGGGTDTQYFGPGTRLTVL.

J is TRBJ2-1 and V is TRBV10-3, with a weak D call TRBD2 (6 bases). Germline CDR1 ENHRY, CDR2 SYGVKD. Deletions cut 2 bases from V and 5 bases from J, with 13 bases between. This CDR3 region has 15 residues. CDR3 sequence: CAISESGPANNEQFF. In nucleotides, the CDR3 is TGTGCCATCAGTGAGAGCGGGCCGGCGAACAATGAGCAGTTCTTC.

This chain joins TRBV11-2 and TRBJ2-2; 10 bases are a match to TRBD2. From germline, CDR1 is SGHAT and CDR2 FQNNGV. Trimming took 8 bases from V and 4 from J; bases not matched to a gene: 4. The CDR3 length is 14 residues. The CDR3 sequence: CASAVAGGTGELFF. CDR3 DNA: TGTGCCAGCGCCGTAGCGGGGGGCACCGGGGAGCTGTTTTTT.

This chain connects TRBV6-6 to TRBJ2-1, with D perhaps TRBD1 or TRBD2 (6 bases each). CDR1 and CDR2 from the germline V gene are MNHNY and SVGAGI (reference sequence). CDR3 length: 14 residues. Trimming left V 4 bases short and J 7 bases short, with 14 bases between. The CDR3 loop is CASSWGADRNEQFF. DNA for the CDR3: TGTGCCAGCAGTTGGGGGGCAGATAGGAATGAGCAGTTCTTC.

The table lists this clonotype with many counts. The chain uses TRBV9 and TRBJ2-7, with TRBD1 as a possible D gene (6 bases). Germline CDR1 SGDLS, CDR2 YYNGEE. The CDR3 loop spans 14 amino acids. V lost 3 bases and J lost 2, with 12 bases in between. CDR3 in amino acids: CASSATTGTYEQYF. The DNA for the CDR3 is TGTGCCAGCAGCGCGACTACAGGGACCTACGAGCAGTACTTC.

The count of this clonotype is one. V usage is TRBV12-3 or TRBV12-4 and J usage is TRBJ1-2, with D maybe TRBD1 (6 bases). V was cut by 6 bases and J by 4 bases, with 24 bases left in between. This CDR3 contains 17 residues. The CDR3 reads CASSLRDIQNGAYGYTF. The CDR3, as DNA: TGTGCCAGCAGCCTCCGGGACATCCAGAACGGAGCCTATGGCTACACCTTC.

This clonotype turned up a few times. The chain has TRBV9 and TRBJ2-1; 9 bases are a match to TRBD2. After removal of 3 bases from V and 5 bases from J, the junction contained 6 bases not matched to a gene. CDR1 and CDR2 (germline): SGDLS, YYNGEE. The CDR3 extends over 15 amino acids. This chain's CDR3 is CASSALGLADNEQFF. CDR3 in DNA: TGTGCCAGCAGCGCACTGGGACTAGCTGACAATGAGCAGTTCTTC.

This chain uses TRBV3-1 with TRBJ2-4; 8 nucleotides agree with TRBD1. The germline gives CDR1 LGHDT, CDR2 YNNKEL (reference sequence). With 0 bases clipped from V and 7 bases from J, the junction kept 8 bases outside the gene matches. CDR3 size: 16 residues. The CDR3: CASSQDLSQGANIQYF. The CDR3 bases are TGTGCCAGCAGCCAAGATCTGAGTCAGGGGGCGAACATTCAGTACTTC.

This clonotype was seen a few times. This chain joins TRBV7-8 and TRBJ1-1; possibly TRBD1 for D (5 bases). Germline V gene data show CDR1 as SGHVS and CDR2 as FQNEAQ. This CDR3 region has 13 residues. Trimming left V 1 base short and J 13 bases short, with 16 bases between. The CDR3 spells CASSLDLGQLYFF. CDR3 coding DNA: TGTGCCAGCAGCTTAGATCTGGGGCAGTTGTATTTCTTT.

This clonotype showed up just a few times. The chain employs TRBV20-1 and TRBJ2-7; D is uncertain. V shed 0 bases and J shed 3 bases, with 12 bases lying between them. The CDR3 is 14 amino acids. Germline values: CDR1 DFQATT, CDR2 SNEGSKA (reference sequence). CDR3 nucleotide sequence: TGCAGTGCTAGAGACCCCCTCAGGAACTACGAGCAGTACTTC. Its translation is CSARDPLRNYEQYF.

The rearrangement links TRBV18 to TRBJ2-5; D perhaps matches TRBD1 (6 bases). The CDR3 contains 15 residues. The germline V and J ends were trimmed by 0 bases and 1 base, with 9 bases remaining between them. The germline gives CDR1 KGHSH, CDR2 LQKENI. The CDR3 nucleotides read TGTGCCAGCTCACCACCGGCAGGGGCCCAAGAGACCCAGTACTTC. Its translation: CASSPPAGAQETQYF.

The gene calls are TRBV12-3 or TRBV12-4 and TRBJ1-2, with D possibly matching TRBD1 (6 bases). The CDR3 runs to 13 residues. The germline V and J ends were trimmed by 6 bases and 6 bases, with 14 bases remaining between them. CDR3 DNA: TGTGCCAGCAGACTGGATACAGGGAATGGCTACACCTTC. This translates into CASRLDTGNGYTF.

The J gene is TRBJ2-2, the V gene TRBV20-1; the match to TRBD2 covers 11 bases. V lost 5 bases to trimming and J lost 4 bases; unmatched junction nucleotides: 6. Per the germline V gene, CDR1 is DFQATT and CDR2 is SNEGSKA (reference sequence). The CDR3 length is 15 residues. CDR3 amino acids: CSAYIAGGSTGELFF. The CDR3 DNA follows: TGCAGTGCTTACATAGCGGGAGGGAGCACCGGGGAGCTGTTTTTT.

In DNA, the CDR3 is TGCAGTGCTAGAGAGGGTATGAGCGGGAAATACAATGAGCAGTACTTC. Amino acid sequence: CSAREGMSGKYNEQYF. The chain has TRBV20-1 and TRBJ2-1; TRBD2 matches 7 bases. The J call is uncertain, as TRBJ2-7 better fits the DNA end. The CDR3 has 16 amino acids. Germline V gene lookup returns CDR1 DFQATT and CDR2 SNEGSKA (reference sequence).

The rearrangement links TRBV4-1 to TRBJ1-5; 9 nucleotides line up with TRBD1. The CDR3 loop spans 15 amino acids. Germline lookup yields CDR1 MGHRA and CDR2 YSYEKL. Trimming at V came to 0 bases and at J to 10 bases, leaving 7 bases not matched to a gene. The DNA of the CDR3 is TGCGCCAGCAGCCAAGAATCGGGACAGGGTAGACCCCAGCATTTT. Translation gives CASSQESGQGRPQHF.

The V and J genes are TRBV10-3 and TRBJ1-2; 10 bases match TRBD1. J lost 4 bases, V lost 4 bases, and 9 bases had no gene match. The length of the CDR3 is 16 residues. Germline values: CDR1 ENHRY, CDR2 SYGVKD. The CDR3 protein is CAISGQGALPSYGYTF. Here the CDR3 DNA reads TGTGCCATCAGTGGACAGGGGGCGCTTCCCAGCTATGGCTACACCTTC.

The rearrangement joins TRBV3-1 to TRBJ2-7; perhaps TRBD1 as D (5 bases). The CDR3 has 14 residues. Trimming took off 4 bases at V and 3 bases at J, with 13 bases between the two ends. CDR1 and CDR2 from the germline V gene are LGHDT and YNNKEL (reference sequence). This chain's CDR3 is CASSLRQNGYEQYF. For the CDR3, the DNA is TGTGCCAGCAGCCTTCGACAGAACGGCTACGAGCAGTACTTC.

The chain links TRBV6-2 or TRBV6-3 to TRBJ1-2; 12 bases are shared with TRBD1. Germline V lookup: CDR1 MNHEY, CDR2 SVGEGT. V gave up 6 bases and J gave up 3 bases; unmatched junction bases: 14. This CDR3 has 18 amino acids. The CDR3 reads CASRGRPGQGALDYGYTF. CDR3 coding DNA: TGTGCCAGCAGAGGACGCCCGGGACAGGGGGCGTTAGACTATGGCTACACCTTC.

The chain uses TRBV9 and TRBJ2-7; D not certain. Between the trimmed V and J ends, which lost 2 bases and 7 bases, there was a span of 16 bases. The CDR3 runs to 14 residues. CDR1 and CDR2 (germline): SGDLS, YYNGEE. CDR3 loop: CASSVQPDFNEQYF. CDR3 bases: TGTGCCAGCAGCGTGCAACCAGACTTTAATGAGCAGTACTTC.

V and J are TRBV12-3 or TRBV12-4 and TRBJ1-2; unclear D gene. There are 12 residues in the CDR3. V lost 6 bases and J lost 4, with 9 bases in between. CDR3 sequence (DNA): TGTGCCAGCAGCAACGTCCCCTATGGCTACACCTTC. This codes for CASSNVPYGYTF.

The chain combines TRBV12-3 or TRBV12-4 with TRBJ1-2; D is perhaps TRBD1 (6 bases). The CDR3 length is 16 residues. V gave up 1 base and J gave up 2 bases, with 14 bases separating them. DNA for the CDR3: TGTGCCAGCAGTTTAGACAGGGTGCGATCAAACTATGGCTACACCTTC. Protein: CASSLDRVRSNYGYTF.

This rearrangement joins TRBV6-5 to TRBJ2-1; 11 bases agree with TRBD2. CDR3 size: 18 residues. The germline gives CDR1 MNHEY, CDR2 SVGAGI. V was clipped by 0 bases and J by 0 bases; unmatched bases: 4. This chain's CDR3 is CASSYSIAGGSSYNEQFF. CDR3 bases: TGTGCCAGCAGTTACTCGATAGCGGGAGGGAGCTCCTACAATGAGCAGTTCTTC.

This clonotype was observed a handful of times. This chain links TRBV12-3 or TRBV12-4 with TRBJ2-1, with D perhaps TRBD2 (5 bases). Trimming shortened V by 2 bases and J by 9 bases, and 14 bases separated the two germline ends. CDR3 length: 14 residues. The CDR3 bases are TGTGCCAGCAGTTTACGGGGTTATTTGAGTGAGCAGTTCTTC. Protein sequence: CASSLRGYLSEQFF.

The V and J genes are TRBV6-1 and TRBJ2-3; D remains unclear. The CDR3 has 14 residues. Germline CDR1 is MNHNS and CDR2 is SASEGT. With 3 bases removed from V and 2 bases from J, the gap between germline ends came to 9 bases. The CDR3 DNA follows: TGTGCCAGCAGTGATGTCGGTTTCACAGATACGCAGTATTTT. Translation gives CASSDVGFTDTQYF.

This clonotype has a handful of counts. This chain uses TRBV10-2 with TRBJ2-1; perhaps TRBD2 as D (6 bases). The CDR3 covers 12 residues. Between the trimmed V and J ends, which lost 8 bases and 12 bases, there was a span of 17 bases. Germline-derived CDR1 and CDR2 are WSHSY and SAAADI. CDR3 coding DNA: TGCGCCAGCGGGACTGACCATTGGGGGCAGTTCTTC. As protein: CASGTDHWGQFF.